This T cell receptor beta chain appears in the sequencing data of a study of PD-1 blockade in classical Hodgkin lymphoma. All patients relapsed after autologous stem cell transplantation, and brentuximab vedotin exposure varied. Trimming shortened V by 1 base and J by 6 bases, and 13 bases separated the two germline ends. CDR1 and CDR2 from the germline V gene are SGHTA and FQGNSA. The CDR3 length is 14 residues. Measured with immunoSEQ multiplex PCR; TCRdb has only the in-frame clones, and not every one. The sample includes tens of thousands of clones, around 80% of them seen just once. The origin of this receptor is a human donor with classical Hodgkin lymphoma. V usage is TRBV7-2 and J usage is TRBJ2-7; tentative D call: TRBD1 (6 bases). The material was peripheral blood mononuclear cells (PBMCs), obtained at baseline. The CDR3 nucleotides read TGTGCCAGCAGCTTAGATTGGACAGCCCCCGAGCAGTACTTC. Protein: CASSLDWTAPEQYF.